These T cell receptor beta chains were read from a single sample in a study of beta chain features in type 1 diabetes. Some clones are missing from TCRdb's copy, which holds only in-frame ones; the method was immunoSEQ multiplex PCR. The table includes roughly 350,000 clones, approximately 11% detected once. The sample taken for sequencing was naive CD4+ T cells from blood. The origin of the receptors is a woman in her twenties or thirties in good health. Each CDR3 is given with its conserved first and last residue. The D gene is left open where the match is weak. Where a row states a size, it is once, few, many or the class of an expanded clone; other rows omit it.

abundance	j_gene	v_gene	d_gene	CDR3nt	CDR3aa
few	TRBJ1-1	TRBV29-1	TRBD1	TGCAGCGGACAGGGGCTCATGAACACTGAAGCTTTCTTT	CSGQGLMNTEAFF
.	TRBJ1-1	TRBV18	.	TGTGCCAGCTCACCACCGGCAGGTAGAAACACTGAAGCTTTCTTT	CASSPPAGRNTEAFF
few	TRBJ1-1	TRBV27	.	TGTGCCAGCAGTCTAACCAACAGGGTTCCTGAAGCTTTCTTT	CASSLTNRVPEAFF
.	TRBJ2-5	TRBV7-3	.	TGTGCCAGCAGCTTAACCTATACGGAGACCCAGTACTTC	CASSLTYTETQYF
.	TRBJ2-5	TRBV5-4	TRBD2	TGTGCCAGCAGCGGGGAGGGGACCCAGTACTTC	CASSGEGTQYF
.	TRBJ2-3	TRBV27	TRBD1	TGTGCCAGCAGTTGGGACAGATTCACAGATACGCAGTATTTT	CASSWDRFTDTQYF
.	TRBJ2-6	TRBV5-1	.	TGCGCCAGCAGCCTAATCACAGGGTCTGGGGCCAACGTCCTGACTTTC	CASSLITGSGANVLTF
few	TRBJ1-5	TRBV5-1	.	TGCGCCAGCAGCGTCTGGGGAGGGATCGGGCAGCCCCAGCATTTT	CASSVWGGIGQPQHF
few	TRBJ1-2	TRBV28	TRBD1	TGTGCCAGCAGTTCCCAACAGGGGGTGTATGGCTACACCTTC	CASSSQQGVYGYTF
.	TRBJ2-1	TRBV6-4	.	TGTGCCAGCAGCGAGACACCCTACAATGAGCAGTTCTTC	CASSETPYNEQFF
few	TRBJ2-1	TRBV27	TRBD2	TGTGCCAGCAACCCGGCGACTAGCGGGGTCAATGAGCAGTTCTTC	CASNPATSGVNEQFF
few	TRBJ2-3	TRBV30	TRBD2	TGTGCCTGGAGTGGAATCCGGGGGGGCACAGATACGCAGTATTTT	CAWSGIRGGTDTQYF
.	TRBJ1-2	TRBV28	.	TGTGCCAGCAGTTTCGCAGGGTGGTATGGCTACACCTTC	CASSFAGWYGYTF
few	TRBJ1-1	TRBV9	.	TGTGCCAGCAGCGCCGGGGACTTAGTCAACACTGAAGCTTTCTTT	CASSAGDLVNTEAFF
.	TRBJ2-2	TRBV18	TRBD1	TGTGCCAGCTCACCATGGGACAGTACAACCGGGGAGCTGTTTTTT	CASSPWDSTTGELFF
.	TRBJ1-5	TRBV2	.	TGTGCCAGCAGTGATGACAGGTATCAGCCCCAGCATTTT	CASSDDRYQPQHF
few	TRBJ2-7	TRBV7-2	.	TGTGCCAGCAGCTTATCCCGGGAGACCTACGAGCAGTACTTC	CASSLSRETYEQYF
few	TRBJ2-3	TRBV18	.	TGTGCCAGCTCACCACCGGGACTTTGGAGGGATACGCAGTATTTT	CASSPPGLWRDTQYF
few	TRBJ2-1	TRBV5-1	TRBD2	TGCGCCAGCAGCCCCGGGACTAGCTGGGACAATGAGCAGTTCTTC	CASSPGTSWDNEQFF
few	TRBJ2-7	TRBV25-1	.	TGTGCCAGCAGTACCCGCCAAGCACCCTCCTACGAGCAGTACTTC	CASSTRQAPSYEQYF
.	TRBJ2-5	TRBV2	.	TGTGCCAGCACCAAAGGGATTACAGGGTCCGAGACCCAGTACTTC	CASTKGITGSETQYF
few	TRBJ2-1	TRBV7-2	TRBD1	TGTGCCAGCAGGTACGCAGGGGGTCAAGGTGAGCAGTTCTTC	CASRYAGGQGEQFF
.	TRBJ1-1	TRBV5-4	.	TGTGCCAGCAGCTCCCGACAGGTGAACACTGAAGCTTTCTTT	CASSSRQVNTEAFF
.	TRBJ2-7	TRBV27	TRBD2	TGTGCCAGCAGTTTCGGGACTAGTCCCTACGAGCAGTACTTC	CASSFGTSPYEQYF
few	TRBJ2-7	TRBV29-1	.	TGCAGCGTTGGGTACAGGTCCTACGAGCAGTACTTC	CSVGYRSYEQYF
few	TRBJ1-4	TRBV5-1	TRBD1	TGCGCCAGCAGCGACGGACAGGCTAATGAAAAACTGTTTTTT	CASSDGQANEKLFF
.	TRBJ2-5	TRBV29-1	TRBD2	TGCAGCGTTGTACTAGCGGGAGGGCCTAAGACCCAGTACTTC	CSVVLAGGPKTQYF
few	TRBJ2-7	TRBV6-6	TRBD2	TGTGCCAGCAGTTATTCAGCGGGAGGGGGTGAGCAGTACTTC	CASSYSAGGGEQYF
.	TRBJ2-7	TRBV18	TRBD2	TGTGCCAGCTCACCACCTTCCGGGAGGGACAACTACGAGCAGTACTTC	CASSPPSGRDNYEQYF
.	TRBJ2-3	TRBV7-9	TRBD2	TGTGCCAGCAGCCTACTAGCGGGAGAGACAGATACGCAGTATTTT	CASSLLAGETDTQYF
few	TRBJ1-4	TRBV19	TRBD1	TGTGCCAGTAGTAGCCTACAGGGGGCCCGGAATGAAAAACTGTTTTTT	CASSSLQGARNEKLFF
.	TRBJ2-5	TRBV28	TRBD2	TGTGCCAGCAGACCCGGACAGCGGGGGGGAGAGACCCAGTACTTC	CASRPGQRGGETQYF
.	TRBJ2-1	TRBV7-2	TRBD2	TGTGCCAGCGGCGTCGGGGGGTCCTACAATGAGCAGTTCTTC	CASGVGGSYNEQFF
.	TRBJ2-1	TRBV5-4	TRBD1	TGTGCCAGCAGCGGGACAGGGTCCAATGAGCAGTTCTTC	CASSGTGSNEQFF
.	TRBJ1-2	TRBV9	TRBD1	TGTGCCAGCAGCGTTACAGGGGAAGGCTATGGCTACACCTTC	CASSVTGEGYGYTF
few	TRBJ2-7	TRBV23-1	.	TGCGCCAGCAGTGTCGGGAGGGGGCCTAACTCCTACGAGCAGTACTTC	CASSVGRGPNSYEQYF
.	TRBJ2-5	TRBV5-1	.	TGCGCCAGCAGCTCGGGACGGTGGAGGGCAGAGACCCAGTACTTC	CASSSGRWRAETQYF
.	TRBJ1-4	TRBV28	.	TGTGCCAGCAGCACATTTGGAAAACTGTTTTTT	CASSTFGKLFF
.	TRBJ2-7	TRBV5-1	TRBD1	TGCGCCAGCACCAAGACCGGGACAGGGGTCTACGAGCAGTACTTC	CASTKTGTGVYEQYF
.	TRBJ2-7	TRBV28	TRBD1	TGTGCCAGCCGAAAACCGGGACAGGGCTACGAGCAGTACTTC	CASRKPGQGYEQYF
few	TRBJ2-7	TRBV4-3	TRBD1	TGCGCCAGCAGCCAAGGACAGGGCACCGCCTACGAGCAGTACTTC	CASSQGQGTAYEQYF
few	TRBJ2-1	TRBV7-3	TRBD2	TGTGCCAGCAGCCCTAGCGGGAGGGTCACCTACAATGAGCAGTTCTTC	CASSPSGRVTYNEQFF
.	TRBJ2-1	TRBV5-4	TRBD1	TGTGCCAGCAGCCGTCCCGGGACAGGGGGAATGAATGAGCAGTTCTTC	CASSRPGTGGMNEQFF
few	TRBJ2-3	TRBV4-3	TRBD2	TGCGCCAGCAGCCCGCTAATAGCGGGAGGGCCGGTAGATACGCAGTATTTT	CASSPLIAGGPVDTQYF
.	TRBJ2-1	TRBV5-4	.	TGTGCCAGCAGCTTGGGGGCCTACCCCTCCTACAATGAGCAGTTCTTC	CASSLGAYPSYNEQFF